The present entry profiles one T cell receptor (beta chain) with its context. Its antigen is not known. Using immunoSEQ multiplex PCR, the repertoire was profiled, and TCRdb retains in-frame clones only, with some absent. Among about 130,000 clones listed, approximately 93% were seen once. The junction had 8 bases not matched to a gene; V was cut back by 6 bases and J by 1 base. CDR1 MNHEY and CDR2 SVGEGT come from the germline V gene. This CDR3 comprises 16 residues. This sample was taken from a study of T cell responses to AZD1222 COVID-19 vaccine. Broader study findings: Baseline testing showed seropositivity in only a handful of AZD1222 recipients.

The receptor was isolated from an adult in good health. The chain recombines TRBV6-2 or TRBV6-3 with TRBJ1-3; the match to TRBD1 covers 8 bases. The specimen comprised peripheral blood, sampled on day 0 of AZD1222 vaccination. CDR3 region: CASSGTGILSGNTIYF. The CDR3 DNA reads TGTGCCAGCAGCGGGACAGGCATTTTATCTGGAAACACCATATATTTT.